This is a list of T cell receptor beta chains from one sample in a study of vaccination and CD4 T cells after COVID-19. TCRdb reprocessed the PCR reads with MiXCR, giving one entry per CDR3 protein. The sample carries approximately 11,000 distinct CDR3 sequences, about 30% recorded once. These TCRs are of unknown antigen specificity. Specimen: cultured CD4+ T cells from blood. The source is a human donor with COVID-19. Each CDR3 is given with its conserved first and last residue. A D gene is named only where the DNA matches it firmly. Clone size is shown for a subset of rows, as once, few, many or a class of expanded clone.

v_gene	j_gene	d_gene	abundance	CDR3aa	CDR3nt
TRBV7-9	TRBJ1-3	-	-	CASSLGAEPGNTIYF	TGTGCCAGCAGCTTAGGGGCAGAGCCTGGAAACACCATATATTTT
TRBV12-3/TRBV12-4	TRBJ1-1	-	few	CASSLLQGTEAFF	TGTGCCAGCAGTCTGCTACAGGGCACTGAAGCTTTCTTT
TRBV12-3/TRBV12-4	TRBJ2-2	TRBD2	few	CASSSYSGGAVSGELFF	TGTGCCAGCAGCAGCTATAGCGGGGGGGCCGTTAGCGGGGAGCTGTTTTTT
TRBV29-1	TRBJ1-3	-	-	CSVVRDNNSGNTIYF	TGCAGCGTTGTGAGGGATAACAACTCTGGAAACACCATATATTTT
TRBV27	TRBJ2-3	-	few	CASSLSLAWDTQYF	TGTGCCAGCAGTTTATCTCTGGCATGGGATACGCAGTATTTT
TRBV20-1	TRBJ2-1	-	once	CSARDGVADEQFF	TGCAGTGCTAGAGATGGGGTAGCCGATGAGCAGTTCTTC
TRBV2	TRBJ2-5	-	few	CASSEAGPPRETQYF	TGTGCCAGCAGTGAAGCGGGGCCCCCCCGTGAGACCCAGTACTTC
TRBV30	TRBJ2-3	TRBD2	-	CAWSQAERGYTDTQYF	TGTGCCTGGAGTCAAGCCGAGCGGGGGTACACAGATACGCAGTATTTT
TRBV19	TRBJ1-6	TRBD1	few	CASSTGQGGRNSPLHF	TGTGCCAGTAGTACCGGACAGGGCGGGCGTAATTCACCCCTCCACTTT
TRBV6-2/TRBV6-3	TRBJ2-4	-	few	CASSYRRALAKNIQYF	TGTGCCAGCAGTTACCGGCGGGCTCTAGCCAAAAACATTCAGTACTTC
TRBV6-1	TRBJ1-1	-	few	CASSEESEAFF	TGTGCCAGCAGTGAAGAGTCTGAAGCTTTCTTT
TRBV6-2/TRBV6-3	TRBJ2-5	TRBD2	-	CASSPRTSGNQETQYF	TGTGCCAGCAGTCCTCGGACTAGCGGCAACCAAGAGACCCAGTACTTC
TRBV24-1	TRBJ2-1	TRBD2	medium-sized	CATSESGGVGNEQFF	TGTGCCACCAGCGAGTCCGGGGGGGTAGGGAATGAGCAGTTCTTC
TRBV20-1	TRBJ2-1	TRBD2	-	CSARGTSGGFREQFF	TGCAGTGCTAGGGGGACTAGCGGGGGGTTTCGGGAGCAGTTCTTC
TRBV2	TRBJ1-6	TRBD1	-	CASSIRQGAGSPLHF	TGTGCCAGCAGTATCCGACAGGGGGCTGGTTCACCCCTCCACTTT
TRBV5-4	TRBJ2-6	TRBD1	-	CASSLQGATGANVLTF	TGTGCCAGCAGCTTGCAGGGGGCCACTGGGGCCAACGTCCTGACTTTC
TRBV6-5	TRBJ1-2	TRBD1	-	CASSYTLRQGVPNYGYTF	TGTGCCAGCAGTTACACACTGAGACAGGGGGTGCCCAACTATGGCTACACCTTC
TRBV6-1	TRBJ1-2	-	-	CASSDRRYGYTF	TGTGCCAGCAGTGACAGGCGCTATGGCTACACCTTC
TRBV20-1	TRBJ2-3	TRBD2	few	CSASRLAGVGDTQYF	TGCAGTGCTAGCCGACTAGCGGGGGTCGGGGATACGCAGTATTTT
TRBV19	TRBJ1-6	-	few	CASSIDRRNSPLHF	TGTGCCAGTAGTATAGACAGGAGGAATTCACCCCTCCACTTT
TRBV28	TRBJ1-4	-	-	CASSLQGSGEKLFF	TGTGCCAGCAGTCTCCAGGGGAGCGGTGAAAAACTGTTTTTT
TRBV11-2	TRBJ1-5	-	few	CASSLASSYQPQHF	TGTGCCAGCAGCTTAGCTTCCTCCTATCAGCCCCAGCATTTT
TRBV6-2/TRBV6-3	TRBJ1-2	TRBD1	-	CASSDWTGNFYGYTF	TGTGCCAGCAGTGACTGGACAGGGAACTTTTATGGCTACACCTTC
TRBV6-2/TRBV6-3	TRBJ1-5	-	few	CASSYSWDNQPQHF	TGTGCCAGCAGTTACTCGTGGGACAATCAGCCCCAGCATTTT
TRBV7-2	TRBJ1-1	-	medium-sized	CASSEGMNTEAFF	TGTGCCAGCAGTGAAGGTATGAACACTGAAGCTTTCTTT
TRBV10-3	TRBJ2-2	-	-	CAIRDEQGSRTGELFF	TGTGCCATCAGGGATGAACAGGGTTCGAGGACCGGGGAGCTGTTTTTT
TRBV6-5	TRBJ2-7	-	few	CASSYSMADYEQYF	TGTGCCAGCAGTTACTCGATGGCCGATTACGAGCAGTACTTC
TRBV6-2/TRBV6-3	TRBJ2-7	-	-	CASSYLEGSYEQYF	TGTGCCAGCAGTTACTTAGAAGGCTCCTACGAGCAGTACTTC
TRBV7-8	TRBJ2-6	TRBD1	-	CASSARGLGANVLTF	TGTGCCAGCAGCGCCAGGGGGCTTGGGGCCAACGTCCTGACTTTC
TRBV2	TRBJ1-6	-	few	CASAPRTAFGNSPLHF	TGTGCCAGCGCCCCCCGGACGGCCTTCGGGAATTCACCCCTCCACTTT
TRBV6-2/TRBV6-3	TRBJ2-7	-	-	CASSYRDGAYEQYF	TGTGCCAGCAGTTACCGGGACGGGGCCTACGAGCAGTACTTC
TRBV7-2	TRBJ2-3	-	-	CASSLGRAAGDTQYF	TGTGCCAGCAGCTTAGGCAGGGCCGCAGGGGATACGCAGTATTTT
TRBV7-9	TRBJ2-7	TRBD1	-	CASSSGTEKLEQYF	TGTGCCAGCAGCTCCGGGACAGAGAAGCTCGAGCAGTACTTC
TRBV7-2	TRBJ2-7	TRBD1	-	CASRSTRQGPEQYF	TGTGCCAGCAGGTCCACCCGACAGGGCCCCGAGCAGTACTTC
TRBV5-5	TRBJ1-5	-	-	CASSSHMPGNQPQHF	TGTGCCAGCAGCTCACATATGCCAGGGAATCAGCCCCAGCATTTT
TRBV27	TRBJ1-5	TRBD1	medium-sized	CASSPGEGQGWQPQHF	TGTGCCAGCAGCCCGGGTGAGGGACAGGGGTGGCAGCCCCAGCATTTT
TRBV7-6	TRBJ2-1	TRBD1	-	CASSSDRGGYNEQFF	TGTGCTAGCAGCTCTGACAGGGGAGGTTACAATGAGCAGTTCTTC
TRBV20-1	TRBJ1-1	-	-	CSPRTGDIVRNTEAFF	TGCAGTCCACGTACAGGAGATATAGTTCGGAACACTGAAGCTTTCTTT
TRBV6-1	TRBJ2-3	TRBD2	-	CASSEATSGGLNF	TGTGCCAGCAGTGAAGCTACTAGCGGGGGGTTAAATTTT
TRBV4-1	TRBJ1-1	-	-	CASSQDADGVMNTEAFF	TGCGCCAGCAGCCAAGATGCCGACGGTGTTATGAACACTGAAGCTTTCTTT